These 5 T cell receptor beta chains originate from one sample sequenced in a study of T cell repertoires in cytomegalovirus infection. From the reads, TCRdb called clonotypes with MiXCR, one entry per CDR3 protein. The sample shows roughly 78,000 distinct CDR3 sequences, 40% of them seen only once. The antigens these receptors bind are not known. The sample consisted of CD8+ T cells from cultured PBMCs, taken from culture after CMV antigen stimulation. These receptors originate from a human donor in good health (CMV status not recorded). Some clones in this sample may be carry-over from other donors' samples.

This clonotype was detected only a few times. This chain connects TRBV9 to TRBJ2-3; unclear D gene. The CDR3 consists of 12 residues. In germline, CDR1 is SGDLS, CDR2 YYNGEE. V was shortened by 3 bases and J by 4 bases, with 6 bases between the two germline ends. For the CDR3, the DNA is TGTGCCAGCAGCGCCGGGCCAGATACGCAGTATTTT. Protein product: CASSAGPDTQYF.

This clonotype has a count of ten or more. This chain joins TRBV7-2 and TRBJ2-6; 10 bases agree with TRBD1. The CDR3 loop spans 17 amino acids. CDR1 is SGHTA, CDR2 FQGNSA, per germline. After removal of 4 bases from V and 1 base from J, the junction contained 4 bases not matched to a gene. CDR3 sequence: CASSSRDRGSGANVLTF. In DNA, the CDR3 is TGTGCCAGCAGCTCCCGGGACAGGGGTTCTGGGGCCAACGTCCTGACTTTC. Complete variable domain (other parts from reference TRBV7-2 and TRBJ2-6): GAGVSQSPSNKVTEKGKDVELRCDPISGHTALYWYRQSLGQGLEFLIYFQGNSAPDKSGLPSDRFSAERTGGSVSTLTIQRTQQEDSAVYLCASSSRDRGSGANVLTFGAGSRLTVL.

This sequence joins TRBV6-1 and TRBJ2-7, with D uncertain. This CDR3 contains 13 residues. Germline V gene lookup returns CDR1 MNHNS and CDR2 SASEGT. V dropped 1 base and J dropped 3 bases, with 7 bases sitting between them. The CDR3 DNA follows: TGTGCCAGCAGTGAAGTCCTTATCTACGAGCAGTACTTC. Translated: CASSEVLIYEQYF.

There are a few counts of this clonotype. V and J are TRBV7-6 and TRBJ2-2; TRBD1 aligns across 8 bases. V lost 5 bases to trimming and J lost 1 base; unmatched junction nucleotides: 6. This CDR3 spans 16 amino acids. CDR1 SGHVS and CDR2 FNYEAQ come from the germline V gene. CDR3 loop: CASSATGGWNTGELFF. CDR3 DNA sequence: TGTGCCAGCAGCGCTACAGGGGGTTGGAACACCGGGGAGCTGTTTTTT.

This clonotype was seen a handful of times. The chain carries TRBV7-9 and TRBJ1-3; D may be TRBD1 (5 bases). From germline, CDR1 is SEHNR and CDR2 FQNEAQ (reference sequence). The germline V and J ends were trimmed by 3 bases and 1 base, with 10 bases remaining between them. The CDR3 extends over 15 amino acids. In DNA form, the CDR3 reads TGTGCCAGCAGCTTTAGGGGAAATTCTGGAAACACCATATATTTT. Residues: CASSFRGNSGNTIYF.